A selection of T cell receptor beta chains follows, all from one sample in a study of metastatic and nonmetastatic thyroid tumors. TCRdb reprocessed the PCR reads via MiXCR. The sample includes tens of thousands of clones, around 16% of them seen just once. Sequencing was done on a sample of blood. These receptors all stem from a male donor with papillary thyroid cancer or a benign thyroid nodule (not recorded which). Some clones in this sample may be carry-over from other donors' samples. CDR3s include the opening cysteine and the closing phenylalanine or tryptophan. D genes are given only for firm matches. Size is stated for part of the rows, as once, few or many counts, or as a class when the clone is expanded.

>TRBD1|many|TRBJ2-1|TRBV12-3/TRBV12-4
CASSWDSYNEQFF
TGTGCCAGCAGTTGGGACAGTTACAATGAGCAGTTCTTC
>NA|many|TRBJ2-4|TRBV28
CASSTRTVAKNIQYF
TGTGCCAGCAGTACAAGGACAGTAGCCAAAAACATTCAATACTTC
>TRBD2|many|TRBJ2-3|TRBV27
CASSSTGTRITDTQYF
TGTGCCAGCAGTTCCACCGGGACTAGGATCACAGATACGCAGTATTTT
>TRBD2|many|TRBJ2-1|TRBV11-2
CASSPAGVGNNEQFF
TGTGCCAGCAGCCCGGCGGGGGTCGGGAACAATGAGCAGTTCTTC
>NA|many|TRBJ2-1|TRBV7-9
CASSSFLYNEQFF
TGTGCCAGCAGCTCCTTCCTCTACAATGAGCAGTTCTTC
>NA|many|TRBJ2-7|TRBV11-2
CASSLGTAYEQYF
TGTGCCAGCAGCTTAGGAACAGCCTACGAGCAGTACTTC
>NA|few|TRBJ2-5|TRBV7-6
CASSPNTVQETQYF
TGTGCCAGCAGCCCGAATACAGTCCAAGAGACCCAGTACTTC
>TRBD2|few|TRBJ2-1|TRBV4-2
CASSPGGSGTYNEQFF
TGTGCCAGCAGCCCCGGCGGTAGCGGGACCTACAATGAGCAGTTCTTC
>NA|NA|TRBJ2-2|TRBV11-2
CASSPRGVGGAGELFF
TGTGCCAGTAGCCCCCGTGGGGTTGGTGGTGCCGGGGAGCTGTTTTTT
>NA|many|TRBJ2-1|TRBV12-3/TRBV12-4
CASSRRDGAYVHNEQFF
TGTGCCAGCAGTCGGCGGGACGGAGCGTACGTCCACAATGAGCAGTTCTTC
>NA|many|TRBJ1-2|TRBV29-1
CSVEDRGGGHAYGYTF
TGCAGCGTTGAAGATCGGGGGGGGGGTCATGCCTATGGCTACACCTTC
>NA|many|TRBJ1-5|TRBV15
CATSRAGKGQPQHF
TGTGCCACCAGCAGAGCAGGGAAAGGTCAGCCCCAGCATTTT
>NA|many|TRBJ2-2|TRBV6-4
CASSDRGHGELFF
TGTGCCAGCAGTGACAGGGGCCACGGGGAGCTGTTTTTT
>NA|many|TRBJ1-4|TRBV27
CASSSTALGLSEKLFF
TGTGCCAGCAGTTCCACCGCCCTAGGTCTAAGTGAAAAACTGTTTTTT
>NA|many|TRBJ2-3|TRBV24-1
CATSASSGHTQYF
TGTGCCACCAGTGCCTCTTCGGGGCATACGCAGTATTTT
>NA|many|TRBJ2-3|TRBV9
CASTFGGEDTQYF
TGTGCCAGCACCTTCGGGGGTGAGGATACGCAGTATTTT
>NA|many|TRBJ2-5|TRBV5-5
CASSSGSGGQETQYF
TGTGCCAGCAGCTCCGGCTCAGGGGGGCAAGAGACCCAGTACTTC
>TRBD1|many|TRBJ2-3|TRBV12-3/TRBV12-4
CASKRTGPLDTQYF
TGTGCCAGCAAAAGGACAGGGCCCTTAGATACGCAGTATTTT
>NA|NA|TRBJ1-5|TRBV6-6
CASSHSGPPGGNHPQHF
TGTGCGAGCAGTCACTCTGGCCCCCCGGGGGGCAATCATCCCCAGCATTTT
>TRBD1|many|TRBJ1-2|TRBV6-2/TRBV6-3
CASLLTGTGNGYTF
TGTGCCAGCTTGCTGACCGGGACAGGAAATGGCTACACCTTC
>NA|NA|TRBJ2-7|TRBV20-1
CSVTRRNRYEQYF
TGCAGTGTTACCCGGAGAAACCGCTACGAGCAGTACTTC
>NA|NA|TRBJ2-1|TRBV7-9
CASIPGRWVDEQFF
TGTGCCAGCATTCCGGGCAGGTGGGTGGATGAGCAGTTCTTC
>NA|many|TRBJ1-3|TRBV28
CASLGPGVSSGNTIYF
TGTGCCAGCTTGGGACCGGGAGTCAGCTCTGGAAACACCATATATTTT
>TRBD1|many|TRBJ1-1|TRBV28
CASSFVQGAEAFF
TGTGCCAGCAGTTTTGTACAGGGGGCTGAAGCTTTCTTT
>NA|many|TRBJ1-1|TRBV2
CASQNEGGEAFF
TGTGCCAGCCAAAATGAGGGGGGGGAAGCTTTCTTT
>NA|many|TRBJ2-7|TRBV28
CASTLQGFVEQYF
TGTGCCAGCACCTTGCAGGGGTTCGTCGAGCAGTACTTC
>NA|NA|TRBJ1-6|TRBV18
CASSQDGNSPLHF
TGTGCCAGCTCGCAGGACGGGAATTCACCCCTCCACTTT
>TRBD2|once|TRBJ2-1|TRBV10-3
CAISCPSGRANSDYEQFF
TGTGCCATCAGTTGTCCTAGCGGGAGGGCCAATTCGGACTATGAGCAGTTCTTC
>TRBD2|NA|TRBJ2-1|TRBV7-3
CASSPLLGTSFNEQLF
TGTGCCAGCAGTCCCCTTCTTGGGACTAGTTTTAATGAGCAGTTGTTC
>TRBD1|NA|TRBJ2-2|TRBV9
CASSVATVDREKHRGAVF
TGTGCCAGCAGCGTAGCTACAGTTGACAGGGAGAAGCACCGGGGAGCTGTTTTT
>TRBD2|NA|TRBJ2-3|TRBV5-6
CASSFLAGAGTDTQYF
TGTGCCAGCAGCTTCTTAGCGGGGGCCGGCACAGATACGCAGTATTTT
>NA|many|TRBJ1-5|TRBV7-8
CASSLDRGSNQPQHF
TGTGCCAGCAGCTTAGATCGGGGTAGCAATCAGCCCCAGCATTTT
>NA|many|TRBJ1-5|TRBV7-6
CASSLEGGLQPQHF
TGTGCCAGCAGCTTAGAGGGGGGGCTTCAGCCCCAGCATTTT
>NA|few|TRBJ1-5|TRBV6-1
CASSEAIEGAYQPQHF
TGTGCCAGCAGTGAAGCTATTGAAGGAGCCTATCAGCCCCAGCATTTT
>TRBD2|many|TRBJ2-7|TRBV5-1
CASSPKIAGGHEQYF
TGCGCCAGCAGCCCAAAAATTGCGGGGGGCCACGAGCAGTACTTC
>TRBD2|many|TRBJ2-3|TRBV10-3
CATQLTSGHTDTQYF
TGTGCCACCCAACTGACTAGCGGACACACAGATACGCAGTATTTT
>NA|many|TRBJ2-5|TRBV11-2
CASSQKSPLGTIKETQYF
TGTGCCAGCAGCCAAAAATCTCCTTTGGGGACCATAAAAGAGACCCAGTACTTC
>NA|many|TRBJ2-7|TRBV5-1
CASSLGFSSYEQYF
TGCGCCAGCAGCTTGGGCTTTAGCTCCTACGAGCAGTACTTC
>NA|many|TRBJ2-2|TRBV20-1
CSARGQQNTGELFF
TGCAGTGCTAGAGGACAGCAGAACACCGGGGAGCTGTTTTTT